These 11 T cell receptor beta chains share one sample of origin, sequenced in a study of blood T cell repertoires in COVID-19. Data came from immunoSEQ multiplex PCR; TCRdb stores just in-frame clones and leaves some out. Of 170,000 or so clones in the sample, 85% to 90% were seen once. The specimen was peripheral blood. The receptors stem from a man aged 55 to 70 with COVID-19, enrolled during active disease.

The rearrangement links TRBV24-1 to TRBJ1-3; no definite D call. V lost 4 bases to trimming and J lost 0 bases, with 15 bases between them. CDR3 length: 17 residues. CDR1 is KGHDR, CDR2 SFDVKD, per germline. In nucleotides, the CDR3 is TGTGCCACCAGTGACCCAGGCGGAGGTTACTCTGGAAACACCATATATTTT. This sequence encodes CATSDPGGGYSGNTIYF.

The table lists this clone with a count of one. This chain uses TRBV5-8 with TRBJ2-5; 9 nucleotides align to TRBD2. The CDR3 loop spans 16 amino acids. Trimming took 5 bases from V and 0 from J; bases not matched to a gene: 8. Per germline, CDR1 SGHTS and CDR2 YDEGEE. The CDR3 DNA sequence: TGTGCCAGCAGAGCGGGGGGCCGAGGTTACCAAGAGACCCAGTACTTC. It encodes CASRAGGRGYQETQYF.

This rearrangement joins TRBV30 to TRBJ1-1; D possibly corresponds to TRBD1 (5 bases). Trimming stripped 2 bases from V and 4 bases from J, with 20 bases between. The CDR3 loop spans 16 amino acids. Per the germline V gene, CDR1 is GTSNPN and CDR2 is SVGIG (reference sequence). The CDR3 nucleotides are TGTGCCTGGAGTCAGCCAGGGTCGAGTGGTGGCACTGAAGCTTTCTTT. Its translation: CAWSQPGSSGGTEAFF.

The chain links TRBV6-5 to TRBJ2-7; D is possibly TRBD1 (6 bases). Per the germline V gene, CDR1 is MNHEY and CDR2 is SVGAGI. The CDR3 contains 16 residues. V was clipped by 4 bases and J by 0 bases, with 16 bases between them. The CDR3 DNA reads TGTGCCAGCAGTTCTCGGCCAGGGGCTCACTCCTACGAGCAGTACTTC. Translation gives CASSSRPGAHSYEQYF.

The chain links TRBV7-6 to TRBJ2-1; 13 positions agree with TRBD2. The V segment lost 5 bases and the J segment 7 bases; nucleotides outside the gene matches: 5. The CDR3 contains 15 residues. Germline V gene sequence: CDR1 SGHVS, CDR2 FNYEAQ. Written as DNA, the CDR3 is TGTGCCAGCAGCAAAGGGACTAGCGGGAAAAATGAGCAGTTCTTC. Its protein product is CASSKGTSGKNEQFF.

The chain recombines TRBV19 with TRBJ1-4; 9 positions match TRBD1. Trimming at V came to 9 bases and at J to 6 bases, leaving 5 bases not matched to a gene. The germline CDR1 and CDR2 sequences are LNHDA and SQIVND (reference sequence). This CDR3 has 13 amino acids. The CDR3 DNA is TGTGCCAGCAGGGACAGGGAGGATGAAAAACTGTTTTTT. Amino acid sequence: CASRDREDEKLFF.

The chain has TRBV19 and TRBJ1-5; tentatively, D is TRBD1 (6 bases). Per the germline V gene, CDR1 is LNHDA and CDR2 is SQIVND (reference sequence). V was cut by 3 bases and J by 5 bases, with 14 bases left in between. There are 15 residues in the CDR3. The CDR3 is CASSILGQGHQPQHF. The CDR3, as DNA: TGTGCCAGTAGTATTTTAGGGCAGGGGCATCAGCCCCAGCATTTT.

The chain uses TRBV7-9 and TRBJ1-4, with 8 bases lining up with TRBD1. Per the germline V gene, CDR1 is SEHNR and CDR2 is FQNEAQ (reference sequence). The CDR3 sequence is 14 residues long. Losses at the gene ends were 5 bases for V and 8 bases for J; bases not matched to a gene: 7. The DNA for the CDR3 is TGTGCCAGCAGCCTCAGGGGGCCGGCGGAAAAACTGTTTTTT. This gives the protein CASSLRGPAEKLFF.

In regard to this clone: At one end the junction does not follow the germline gene, possibly because of a read error. The chain uses TRBV11-2 and TRBJ2-7; D is uncertain. Germline-derived CDR1 and CDR2 are SGHAT and FQNNGV. This CDR3 has 11 amino acids. The CDR3 sequence: CASSLDFRVYF. In DNA form, the CDR3 reads TGTGCCAGCAGCTTAGATTTTCGTGTCTATTTC.

This clone was found once. The chain combines TRBV15 with TRBJ2-7; 8 nucleotides match TRBD2. Germline CDR1 reads LNHNV; CDR2 reads YYDKDF (reference sequence). This CDR3 is 15 amino acids long. The trim removed 2 bases at V and 1 base at J, leaving 4 bases unmatched. DNA of the CDR3: TGTGCCACCAGCAGACTGAGCGGGGGTTCCTACGAGCAGTACTTC. Protein product: CATSRLSGGSYEQYF. The full variable domain, in which reference TRBV15 and TRBJ2-7 provide the parts outside the CDR3, is DAMVIQNPRYQVTQFGKPVTLSCSQTLNHNVMYWYQQKSSQAPKLLFHYYDKDFNNEADTPDNFQSRRPNTSFCFLDIRSPGLGDTAMYLCATSRLSGGSYEQYFGPGTRLTVT.

The chain carries TRBV11-2 and TRBJ2-5, with D possibly TRBD2 on 5 matching bases. The CDR3 runs to 16 residues. The V end was cut by 0 bases, the J end by 2 bases, with 13 bases between. Per the germline V gene, CDR1 is SGHAT and CDR2 is FQNNGV. This chain's CDR3 is CASSLDPFGRQETQYF. The CDR3 DNA follows: TGTGCCAGCAGCTTAGATCCGTTTGGGAGACAAGAGACCCAGTACTTC.